The TCR beta chain described here comes from a study of metastatic and nonmetastatic thyroid tumors. CDR3 length: 14 residues. V lost 9 bases, J lost 6 bases, and 20 bases lay in between. Germline-derived CDR1 and CDR2 are KGHDR and SFDVKD. Treatment of any kind had been given to no patient before thyroid surgery. TCRdb re-called clones via MiXCR from the PCR reads. The sample has 20,000 to 30,000 clones; under 15% are singletons. This clone was seen ten or more times. The clonotype was recovered from a female donor with papillary thyroid cancer or a benign thyroid nodule (not recorded which). Some clones in this sample may be carry-over from other donors' samples. Material: blood. The chain couples TRBV24-1 to TRBJ2-7, with D perhaps assigned TRBD1 or TRBD2 (6 bases each). CDR3 residues: CATARGGGLGEQYF. The CDR3 bases are TGTGCCACCGCCAGGGGAGGCGGTTTAGGCGAGCAGTACTTC.